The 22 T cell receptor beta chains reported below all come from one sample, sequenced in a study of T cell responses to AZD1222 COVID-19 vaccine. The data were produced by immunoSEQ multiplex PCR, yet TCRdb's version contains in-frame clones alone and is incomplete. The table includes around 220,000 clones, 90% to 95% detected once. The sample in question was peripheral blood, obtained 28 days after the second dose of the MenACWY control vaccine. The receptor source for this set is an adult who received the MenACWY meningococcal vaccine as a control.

The CDR3 sequence is CASSEGQGSNQPQHF. The CDR3 nucleotides are TGTGCCAGCAGTGAAGGACAGGGCAGCAATCAGCCCCAGCATTTT. The rearrangement links TRBV6-1 to TRBJ1-5; TRBD1 aligns across 7 bases. This CDR3 comprises 15 residues. Germline loops: CDR1 MNHNS, CDR2 SASEGT. V was pared by 1 base and J by 1 base, with 1 base of the junction left unmatched.

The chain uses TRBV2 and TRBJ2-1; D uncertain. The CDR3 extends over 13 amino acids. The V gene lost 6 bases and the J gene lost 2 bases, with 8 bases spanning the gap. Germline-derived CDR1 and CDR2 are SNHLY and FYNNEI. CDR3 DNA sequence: TGTGCCAGCAGGAATAACGCCTACAATGAGCAGTTCTTC. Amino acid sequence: CASRNNAYNEQFF.

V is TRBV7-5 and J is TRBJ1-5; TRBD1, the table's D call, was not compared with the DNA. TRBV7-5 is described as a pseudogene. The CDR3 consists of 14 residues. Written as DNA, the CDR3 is TGTGCCAGAAGCTCGGACAGGGGCAATCAGCCCCAGCATTTT. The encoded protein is CARSSDRGNQPQHF.

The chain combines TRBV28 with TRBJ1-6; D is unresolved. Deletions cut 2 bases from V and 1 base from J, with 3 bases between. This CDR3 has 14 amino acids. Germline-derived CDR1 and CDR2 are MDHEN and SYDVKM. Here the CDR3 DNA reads TGTGCCAGCAGTTTAGGGTCCTATAATTCACCCCTCCACTTT. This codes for CASSLGSYNSPLHF.

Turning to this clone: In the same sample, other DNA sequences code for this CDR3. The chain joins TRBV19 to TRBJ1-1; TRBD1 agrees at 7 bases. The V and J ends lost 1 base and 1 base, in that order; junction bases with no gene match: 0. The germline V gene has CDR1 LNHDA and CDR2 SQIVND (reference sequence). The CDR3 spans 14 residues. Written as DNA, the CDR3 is TGTGCCAGTAGTATAGGACAGGGGAACACTGAAGCTTTCTTT. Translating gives CASSIGQGNTEAFF.

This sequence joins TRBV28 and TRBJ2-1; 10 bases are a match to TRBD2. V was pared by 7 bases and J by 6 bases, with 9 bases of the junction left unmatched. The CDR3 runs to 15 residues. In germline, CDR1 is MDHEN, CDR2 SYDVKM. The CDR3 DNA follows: TGTGCCAGCACTATAGCGGGAGGCCCATCCAATGAGCAGTTCTTC. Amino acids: CASTIAGGPSNEQFF.

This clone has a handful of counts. Here the CDR3 reads CASSLKGGNSPLHF. DNA of the CDR3: TGTGCCAGCAGCCTGAAGGGTGGCAATTCACCCCTCCACTTT. J is TRBJ1-6 and V is TRBV14; D is unresolved. Germline-derived CDR1 and CDR2 are SGHDN and FVKESK. V was pared by 4 bases and J by 7 bases, with 11 bases between. This CDR3 is built from 14 residues. The complete variable domain, with remaining parts taken from reference TRBV14 and TRBJ1-6, reads EAGVTQFPSHSVIEKGQTVTLRCDPISGHDNLYWYRRVMGKEIKFLLHFVKESKQDESGMPNNRFLAERTGGTYSTLKVQPAELEDSGVYFCASSLKGGNSPLHFGNGTRLTVT.

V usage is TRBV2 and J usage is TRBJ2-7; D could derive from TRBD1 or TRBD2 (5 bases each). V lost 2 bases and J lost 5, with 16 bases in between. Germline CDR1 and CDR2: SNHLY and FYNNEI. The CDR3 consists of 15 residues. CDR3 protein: CASSEWLGDPDEQYF. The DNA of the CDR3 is TGTGCCAGCAGTGAATGGTTGGGGGACCCCGACGAGCAGTACTTC. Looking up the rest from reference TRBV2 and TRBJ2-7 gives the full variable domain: EPEVTQTPSHQVTQMGQEVILRCVPISNHLYFYWYRQILGQKVEFLVSFYNNEISEKSEIFDDQFSVERPDGSNFTLKIRSTKLEDSAMYFCASSEWLGDPDEQYFGPGTRLTVT.

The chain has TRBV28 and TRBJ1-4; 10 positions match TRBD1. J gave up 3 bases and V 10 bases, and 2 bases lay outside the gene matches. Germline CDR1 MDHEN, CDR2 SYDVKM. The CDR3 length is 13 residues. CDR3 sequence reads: CATGTGANEKLFF. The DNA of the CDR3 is TGTGCCACAGGGACAGGGGCTAATGAAAAACTGTTTTTT.

The CDR3 nucleotides are TGTGCCAGCAGCTTAGCCGGGGAGCTGTTTTTT. Protein: CASSLAGELFF. The genes are TRBV5-6 and TRBJ2-2; D is uncertain. Germline V gene sequence: CDR1 SGHDT, CDR2 YYEEEE. The CDR3 runs 11 residues. Trimming removed 2 bases from V and 6 bases from J, with 2 bases in between.

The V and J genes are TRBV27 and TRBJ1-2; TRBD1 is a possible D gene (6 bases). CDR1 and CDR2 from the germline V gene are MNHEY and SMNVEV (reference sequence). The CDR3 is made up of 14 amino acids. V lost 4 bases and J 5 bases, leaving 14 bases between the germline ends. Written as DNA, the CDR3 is TGTGCCAGCAGTTCCCCCCTCAGGGGTTATGGCTACACCTTC. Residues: CASSSPLRGYGYTF.

The CDR3 is CSVGGDSLNQPQHF. Here the CDR3 DNA reads TGCAGCGTTGGGGGGGACAGCCTTAATCAGCCCCAGCATTTT. This chain joins TRBV29-1 and TRBJ1-5, with TRBD1 identical over 7 bases. CDR1 and CDR2 from the germline V gene are SQVTM and ANQGSEA. The V gene end was trimmed by 4 bases and the J gene end by 4 bases; junction bases not matched to a gene: 7. The CDR3 is 14 residues long.

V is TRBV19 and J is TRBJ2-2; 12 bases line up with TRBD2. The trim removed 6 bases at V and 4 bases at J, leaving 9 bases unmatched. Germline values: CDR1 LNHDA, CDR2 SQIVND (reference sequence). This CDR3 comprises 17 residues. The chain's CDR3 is CASRPLAGGPSTGELFF. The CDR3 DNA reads TGTGCCAGTAGACCCCTAGCGGGAGGGCCAAGCACCGGGGAGCTGTTTTTT.

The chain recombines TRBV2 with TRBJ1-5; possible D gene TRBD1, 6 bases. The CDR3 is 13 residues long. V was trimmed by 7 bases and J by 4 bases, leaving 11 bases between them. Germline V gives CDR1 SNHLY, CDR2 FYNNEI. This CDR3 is CASTDRANQPQHF. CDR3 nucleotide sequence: TGTGCCAGCACGGACAGAGCGAATCAGCCCCAGCATTTT. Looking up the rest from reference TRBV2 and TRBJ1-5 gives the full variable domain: EPEVTQTPSHQVTQMGQEVILRCVPISNHLYFYWYRQILGQKVEFLVSFYNNEISEKSEIFDDQFSVERPDGSNFTLKIRSTKLEDSAMYFCASTDRANQPQHFGDGTRLSIL.

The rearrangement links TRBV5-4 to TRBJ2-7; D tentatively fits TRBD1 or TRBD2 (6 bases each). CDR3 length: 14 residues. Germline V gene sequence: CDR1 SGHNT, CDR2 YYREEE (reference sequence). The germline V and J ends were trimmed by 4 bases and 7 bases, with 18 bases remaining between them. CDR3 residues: CASSATWGAGEQYF. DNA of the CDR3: TGTGCCAGCAGCGCGACTTGGGGGGCGGGGGAGCAGTACTTC.

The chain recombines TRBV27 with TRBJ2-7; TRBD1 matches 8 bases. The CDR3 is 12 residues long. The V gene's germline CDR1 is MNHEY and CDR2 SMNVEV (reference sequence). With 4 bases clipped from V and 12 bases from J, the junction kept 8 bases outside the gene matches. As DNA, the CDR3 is TGTGCCAGCAGTTCCGGCGGACAGGGAACGTACTTC. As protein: CASSSGGQGTYF.

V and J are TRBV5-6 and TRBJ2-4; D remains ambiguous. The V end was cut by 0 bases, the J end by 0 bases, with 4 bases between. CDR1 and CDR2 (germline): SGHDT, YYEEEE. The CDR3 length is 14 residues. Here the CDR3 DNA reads TGTGCCAGCAGCTTGGCCTTAGCCAAAAACATTCAGTACTTC. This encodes CASSLALAKNIQYF.

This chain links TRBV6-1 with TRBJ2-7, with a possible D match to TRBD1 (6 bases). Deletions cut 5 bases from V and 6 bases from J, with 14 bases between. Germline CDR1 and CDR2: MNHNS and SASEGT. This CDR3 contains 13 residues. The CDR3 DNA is TGTGCCAGCAGTCTACTTTGGACAGCCGAGCAGTACTTC. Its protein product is CASSLLWTAEQYF.

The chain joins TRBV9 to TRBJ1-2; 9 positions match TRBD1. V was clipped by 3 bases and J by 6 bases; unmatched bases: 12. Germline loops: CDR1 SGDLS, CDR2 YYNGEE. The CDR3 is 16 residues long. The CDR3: CASSDDLGQGRDGYTF. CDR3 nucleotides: TGTGCCAGCAGCGACGACCTAGGACAGGGGAGAGATGGCTACACCTTC. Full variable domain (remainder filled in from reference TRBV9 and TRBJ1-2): DSGVTQTPKHLITATGQRVTLRCSPRSGDLSVYWYQQSLDQGLQFLIQYYNGEERAKGNILERFSAQQFPDLHSELNLSSLELGDSALYFCASSDDLGQGRDGYTFGSGTRLTVV.

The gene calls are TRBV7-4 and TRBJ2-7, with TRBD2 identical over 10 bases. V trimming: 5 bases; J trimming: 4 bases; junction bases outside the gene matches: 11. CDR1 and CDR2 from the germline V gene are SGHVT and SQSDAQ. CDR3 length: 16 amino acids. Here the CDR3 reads CASSPSWLAGAYEQYF. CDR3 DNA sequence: TGTGCCAGCAGCCCTAGTTGGCTAGCGGGAGCGTACGAGCAGTACTTC.

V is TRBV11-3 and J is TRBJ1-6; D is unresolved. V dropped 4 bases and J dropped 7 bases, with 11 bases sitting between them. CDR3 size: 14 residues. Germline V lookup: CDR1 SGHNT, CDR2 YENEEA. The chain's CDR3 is CASSSGLGNSPLHF. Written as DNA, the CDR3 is TGTGCCAGCAGCTCCGGGCTCGGGAATTCACCCCTCCACTTT.

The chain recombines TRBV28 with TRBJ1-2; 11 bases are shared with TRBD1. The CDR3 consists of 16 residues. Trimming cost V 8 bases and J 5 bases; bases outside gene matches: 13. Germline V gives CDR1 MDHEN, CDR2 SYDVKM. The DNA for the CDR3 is TGTGCCAGCCGAGCCTCTGGACAGGGGGCTGGGTATGGCTACACCTTC. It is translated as CASRASGQGAGYGYTF.